Below are 9 T cell receptor beta chains sequenced from a single sample in a study of OX40 agonist ivuxolimab in advanced cancers. Assay used: immunoSEQ multiplex PCR; TCRdb lists only in-frame clones, some missing. Of tens of thousands of clones in the sample, over 65% were seen once. Sequenced material: CD4+ or CD8+ T cells sorted from blood, taken in a trial of the OX40 agonist ivuxolimab. Receptor source: an adult with an advanced solid tumor such as melanoma, head and neck, liver or kidney cancer.

The chain recombines TRBV5-5 with TRBJ2-3, with a tentative D call TRBD1 (5 bases). Germline lookup yields CDR1 SGHKS and CDR2 YYEKEE (reference sequence). The CDR3 extends over 14 amino acids. V lost 4 bases and J lost 2, with 11 bases in between. This chain's CDR3 is CASSRTGNTDTQYF. The CDR3 region has the DNA TGTGCCAGCAGCCGAACAGGAAACACAGATACGCAGTATTTT.

The V and J genes are TRBV7-9 and TRBJ2-3; 10 bases align to TRBD1. There are 14 residues in the CDR3. V shed 6 bases and J 3 bases; nucleotides not matched to a gene: 3. Germline V lookup: CDR1 SEHNR, CDR2 FQNEAQ (reference sequence). The CDR3 reads CASSPGQGTDTQYF. The DNA of the CDR3 is TGTGCCAGCAGTCCGGGACAGGGGACAGATACGCAGTATTTT.

The genes are TRBV4-1 and TRBJ2-7, with D perhaps matching TRBD1 or TRBD2 (5 bases each). Germline V gene lookup returns CDR1 MGHRA and CDR2 YSYEKL. This CDR3 has 16 residues. The germline V and J ends were trimmed by 1 base and 0 bases, with 13 bases remaining between them. CDR3: CASSQGPGPSSYEQYF. In DNA form, the CDR3 reads TGCGCCAGCAGCCAAGGCCCGGGACCGAGCTCCTACGAGCAGTACTTC.

This chain uses TRBV28 with TRBJ1-4, with 9 bases aligning to TRBD1. The germline gives CDR1 MDHEN, CDR2 SYDVKM. V lost 4 bases and J lost 6; bases outside the gene matches: 12. This CDR3 region has 17 residues. The CDR3 nucleotides are TGTGCCAGCAGTTACAGGGGGCGCGGGGTGGAGGATGAAAAACTGTTTTTT. Its translation: CASSYRGRGVEDEKLFF.

The chain recombines TRBV19 with TRBJ2-3; D ambiguous. Trimming took off 5 bases at V and 5 bases at J, with 5 bases between the two ends. The germline gives CDR1 LNHDA, CDR2 SQIVND (reference sequence). This CDR3 has 11 amino acids. The CDR3 sequence is CASSWKDTQYF. The CDR3 DNA sequence: TGTGCCAGTAGTTGGAAAGATACGCAGTATTTT.

This chain links TRBV6-5 with TRBJ2-1; unclear D gene. CDR1 and CDR2 (germline): MNHEY, SVGAGI. Trimming left V 8 bases short and J 9 bases short, with 11 bases between. The CDR3 length is 11 residues. This chain's CDR3 is CASPPELEQFF. The CDR3 coding sequence is TGTGCCAGCCCCCCCGAGCTTGAGCAGTTCTTC.

CDR3: CASRVTGDSNQPQHF. DNA for the CDR3: TGTGCCAGCAGAGTTACAGGTGATAGCAATCAGCCCCAGCATTTT. The chain employs TRBV6-1 and TRBJ1-5, with D possibly matching TRBD1 (5 bases). V was shortened by 6 bases and J by 0 bases, with 12 bases between the two germline ends. Germline V gene sequence: CDR1 MNHNS, CDR2 SASEGT. CDR3 size: 15 residues.

The chain carries TRBV7-9 and TRBJ2-7; D is ambiguous. The CDR3 has 14 amino acids. Per the germline V gene, CDR1 is SEHNR and CDR2 is FQNEAQ (reference sequence). The germline V and J ends were trimmed by 4 bases and 0 bases, with 10 bases remaining between them. This CDR3 is CASSSSVDSYEQYF. CDR3 DNA: TGTGCCAGCAGCTCCTCAGTGGACTCCTACGAGCAGTACTTC. Based on the CDR3 plus reference TRBV7-9 and TRBJ2-7, the full variable domain is DTGVSQNPRHKITKRGQNVTFRCDPISEHNRLYWYRQTLGQGPEFLTYFQNEAQLEKSRLLSDRFSAERPKGSFSTLEIQRTEQGDSAMYLCASSSSVDSYEQYFGPGTRLTVT.

The chain joins TRBV5-6 to TRBJ1-3, with a tentative D call TRBD1 (6 bases). V was clipped by 4 bases and J by 3 bases, with 17 bases between them. This CDR3 region has 16 residues. The germline V gene encodes CDR1 SGHDT and CDR2 YYEEEE. CDR3 in DNA: TGTGCCAGCAGCCTGGGTAGGGGGATGTTTGGAAACACCATATATTTT. This gives the protein CASSLGRGMFGNTIYF.